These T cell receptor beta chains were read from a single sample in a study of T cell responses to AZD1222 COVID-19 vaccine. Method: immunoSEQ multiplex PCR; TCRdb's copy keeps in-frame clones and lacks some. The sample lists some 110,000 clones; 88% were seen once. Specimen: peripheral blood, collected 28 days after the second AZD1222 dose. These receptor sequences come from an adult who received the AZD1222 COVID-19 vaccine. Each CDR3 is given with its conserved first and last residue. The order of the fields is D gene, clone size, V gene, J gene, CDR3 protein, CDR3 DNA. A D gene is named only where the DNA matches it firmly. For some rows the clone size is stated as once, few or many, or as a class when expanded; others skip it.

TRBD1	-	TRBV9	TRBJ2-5	CASSPDRGGRTQYF	TGTGCCAGCAGCCCCGACAGGGGGGGTCGGACCCAGTACTTC
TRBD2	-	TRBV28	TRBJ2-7	CASSLWTSGRTYEQYF	TGTGCCAGCAGTTTATGGACTAGCGGGAGGACCTACGAGCAGTACTTC
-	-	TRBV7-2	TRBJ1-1	CATDRLGANTEAFF	TGTGCCACCGATAGATTAGGGGCGAACACTGAAGCTTTCTTT
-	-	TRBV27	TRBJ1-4	CASSTLVRPEKLFF	TGTGCCAGCAGTACATTAGTTAGGCCTGAAAAACTGTTTTTT
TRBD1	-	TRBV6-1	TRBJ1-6	CASSDGGTGGSPLHF	TGTGCCAGCAGTGATGGAGGGACAGGCGGATCACCCCTCCACTTT
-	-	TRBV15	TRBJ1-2	CATSRGSGQTDGYTF	TGTGCCACCAGCAGAGGGTCCGGGCAGACAGATGGCTACACCTTC
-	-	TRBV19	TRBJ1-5	CASMFGADSNQPQHF	TGTGCCAGTATGTTTGGGGCAGATAGCAATCAGCCCCAGCATTTT
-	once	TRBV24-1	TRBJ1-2	CATSDFLKGDKVYGYTF	TGTGCCACCAGTGATTTCCTAAAAGGAGACAAGGTCTATGGCTACACCTTC
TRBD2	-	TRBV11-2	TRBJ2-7	CASSLGWTSAVEQYF	TGTGCCAGCAGCTTAGGCTGGACTAGCGCTGTCGAGCAGTACTTC
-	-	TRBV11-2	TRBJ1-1	CASSPTSVGSEAFF	TGTGCCAGCAGCCCCACCTCGGTGGGATCTGAAGCTTTCTTT
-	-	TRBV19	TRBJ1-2	CASSHPDRNDYGYTF	TGTGCCAGTAGCCACCCGGACAGAAACGACTATGGCTACACCTTC
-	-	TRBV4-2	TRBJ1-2	CASSQEPDDFYGYTF	TGTGCCAGCAGCCAAGAACCGGACGACTTCTATGGCTACACCTTC
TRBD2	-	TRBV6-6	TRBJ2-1	CASGTSPYNEQFF	TGTGCCAGCGGGACTAGCCCCTACAATGAGCAGTTCTTC
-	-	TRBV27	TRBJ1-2	CASSLSFGVNYGYTF	TGTGCCAGCAGTTTATCGTTCGGGGTTAACTATGGCTACACCTTC
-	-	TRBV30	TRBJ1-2	CAWSAHRRVLSGYGYTF	TGTGCCTGGAGCGCCCATCGCAGGGTGTTGTCGGGCTATGGCTACACCTTC
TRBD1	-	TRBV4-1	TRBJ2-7	CASSQSTGVSSYEQYF	TGCGCCAGCAGCCAAAGCACAGGGGTTAGCTCCTACGAGCAGTACTTC
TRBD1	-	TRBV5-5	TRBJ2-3	CASSFQETGAGDTQYF	TGTGCCAGCAGCTTTCAGGAGACAGGGGCAGGAGATACGCAGTATTTT
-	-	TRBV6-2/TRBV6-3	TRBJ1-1	CASSYGTEAFF	TGTGCCAGCAGTTATGGGACTGAAGCTTTCTTT
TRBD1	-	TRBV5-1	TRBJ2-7	CASSRGQGYDEQYF	TGCGCCAGCAGCCGGGGACAGGGGTACGACGAGCAGTACTTC
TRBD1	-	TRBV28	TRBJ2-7	CASGDSYYEQYF	TGTGCCAGCGGGGACAGCTACTACGAGCAGTACTTC
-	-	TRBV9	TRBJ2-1	CASSVDLEQFF	TGTGCCAGCAGCGTAGACCTTGAGCAGTTCTTC
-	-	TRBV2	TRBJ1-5	CASASGYSNQPQHF	TGTGCCAGCGCCTCAGGGTATAGCAATCAGCCCCAGCATTTT
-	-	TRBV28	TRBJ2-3	CASQVGPGSTDTQYF	TGTGCCAGCCAAGTAGGACCCGGAAGCACAGATACGCAGTATTTT
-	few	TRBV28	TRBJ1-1	CASSLLSQGEAFF	TGTGCCAGCAGTTTACTCAGTCAAGGTGAAGCTTTCTTT
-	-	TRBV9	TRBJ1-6	CASSVTASSYNSPLHF	TGTGCCAGCAGCGTGACAGCGAGCTCCTATAATTCACCCCTCCACTTT
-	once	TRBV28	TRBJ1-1	CASIWGQNTEAFF	TGTGCCAGCATATGGGGACAGAACACTGAAGCTTTCTTT
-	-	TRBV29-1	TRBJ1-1	CSASPTGVEAFF	TGCAGCGCGTCCCCCACGGGGGTTGAAGCTTTCTTT
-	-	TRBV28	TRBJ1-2	CASSPAYGYTF	TGTGCCAGCAGTCCGGCCTATGGCTACACCTTC
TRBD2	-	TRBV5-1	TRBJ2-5	CASSLVTGTKQTQYF	TGCGCCAGCAGCTTGGTTACCGGGACTAAGCAGACCCAGTACTTC
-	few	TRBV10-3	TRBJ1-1	CAISGGDRLNTEAFF	TGTGCCATCAGTGGGGGAGACAGGCTGAACACTGAAGCTTTCTTT
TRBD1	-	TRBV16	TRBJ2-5	CASSPGTGEETQYF	TGTGCCAGCAGCCCCGGGACAGGAGAAGAGACCCAGTACTTC
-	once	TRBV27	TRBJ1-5	CASSFGDSNQPQHF	TGTGCCAGCAGTTTCGGGGATAGCAATCAGCCCCAGCATTTT
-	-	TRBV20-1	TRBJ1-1	CSGGLNTEAFF	TGCAGTGGGGGGTTGAACACTGAAGCTTTCTTT
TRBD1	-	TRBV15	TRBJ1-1	CATSRVTGTGGKTEAFF	TGTGCCACCAGCAGGGTTACCGGGACAGGGGGCAAAACTGAAGCTTTCTTT
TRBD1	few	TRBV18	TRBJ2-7	CASSPTGGSYEQYF	TGTGCCAGCTCACCAACAGGGGGGTCGTACGAGCAGTACTTC
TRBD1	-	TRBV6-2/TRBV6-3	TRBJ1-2	CASSIKSPRQGGYGYTF	TGTGCCAGCAGTATAAAAAGCCCAAGACAGGGCGGCTATGGCTACACCTTC
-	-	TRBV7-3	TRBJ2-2	CASSFENTGELFF	TGTGCCAGCAGCTTCGAAAACACCGGGGAGCTGTTTTTT
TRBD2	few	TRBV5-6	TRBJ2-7	CASSFWGSGDRSQYF	TGTGCCAGCAGCTTCTGGGGCAGCGGGGACCGGTCGCAGTACTTC
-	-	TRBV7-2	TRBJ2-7	CASSLEVALGDGSYEQYF	TGTGCCAGCAGCTTAGAGGTCGCGCTCGGTGATGGGTCCTACGAGCAGTACTTC
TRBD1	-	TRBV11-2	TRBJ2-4	CASSLGGQGQNIQYF	TGTGCCAGCAGCTTAGGCGGACAGGGTCAAAACATTCAGTACTTC
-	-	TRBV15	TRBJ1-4	CATSRGAANEKLFF	TGTGCCACCAGCAGGGGGGCAGCTAATGAAAAACTGTTTTTT
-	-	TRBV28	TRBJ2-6	CASSSGNGANVLTF	TGTGCCAGCAGTTCAGGGAATGGGGCCAACGTCCTGACTTTC
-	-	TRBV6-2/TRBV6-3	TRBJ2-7	CASSSGGPEQYF	TGTGCCAGCAGTTCCGGGGGGCCTGAGCAGTACTTC
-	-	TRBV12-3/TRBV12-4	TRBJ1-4	CASSSGGNEKLFF	TGTGCCAGCAGTTCGGGGGGTAATGAAAAACTGTTTTTT
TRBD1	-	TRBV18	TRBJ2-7	CASSLSLGQGARLYEQYF	TGTGCCAGCTCACTCTCCTTGGGACAGGGGGCTCGTCTCTACGAGCAGTACTTC
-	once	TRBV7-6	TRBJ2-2	CASSLGIGDSGSTGELFF	TGTGCCAGCAGCTTAGGTATAGGAGATAGCGGTAGCACCGGGGAGCTGTTTTTT
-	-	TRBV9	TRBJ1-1	CASSVDDPNTEAFF	TGTGCCAGCAGCGTCGACGACCCGAACACTGAAGCTTTCTTT